This T cell receptor (beta chain) was captured in a study of regulatory T cells in long-lasting Graves disease. Study-wide background: For under 3 months, newly diagnosed Graves' patients had been taking antithyroid drugs.

Through Arm-PCR of CDR3 regions and iRepertoire HTBI primers, TCR beta libraries were built. One entry per CDR3 protein, called by TCRdb with MiXCR from the multiplex PCR reads. The sample records about 500,000 distinct CDR3 sequences, approximately 12% being singletons. Germline V gene sequence: CDR1 KGHDR, CDR2 SFDVKD. The V segment lost 1 base and the J segment 3 bases; nucleotides outside the gene matches: 8. CDR3 length: 17 amino acids. Time point: newly diagnosed GD, antithyroid drugs for less than 3 months. PBMCs were the source of the RNA used for TCR sequencing. The same data also contributed to another study, on T cells in Graves' hyperthyroidism and ophthalmopathy. That report adds: Patients aged 18 to 65 had newly diagnosed hyperthyroidism that had lasted under 2 months. When the TCR CDR3 underwent first-round RT-PCR, the HTBI primer set was used. Also found in blood were most expanded thyroid clonotypes above 0.001.

The receptor comes from a woman in her 30s with Graves disease. Here the sequenced sample was peripheral blood mononuclear cells (PBMCs), taken at new diagnosis, from a patient treated with antithyroid drugs. The chain carries TRBV24-1 and TRBJ2-1; 7 bases agree with TRBD2. The CDR3 nucleotides are TGTGCCACCAGTGATTTCGCTTCTAGCGGCCACTACAATGAGCAGTTCTTC. It is translated as CATSDFASSGHYNEQFF.